Listed below are T cell receptor beta chains from one sample, sequenced in a study of long-term antiretroviral therapy in people with HIV. Only in-frame clones appear in the TCRdb table, and some are missing; sequencing was by immunoSEQ multiplex PCR. The data show some 18,000 clones, over 75% seen once. Sequenced here: unsorted PBMCs, sampled roughly 2.1 years before starting antiretroviral therapy. All receptors come from a man aged 25 to 45 with HIV. Both conserved end residues are part of each CDR3. A D gene is named only where the DNA matches it firmly. Clone size is not always given. Where it is, it says once, few, many or a class for expanded clones.

cdr3_nt: TGTGCCTGGAGTGGCACTAGCGGGAGGTTTGATTACTACGAGCAGTACTTC
cdr3_aa: CAWSGTSGRFDYYEQYF
clone_size: NA
j_call: TRBJ2-7
cdr3_length: 17
v_call: TRBV30
d_call: TRBD2

cdr3_nt: TGTGCCAGCAGCCACCGGACTAGCGGGATGGCACACCTTTCCTACGAGCAGTACTTC
cdr3_aa: CASSHRTSGMAHLSYEQYF
clone_size: NA
j_call: TRBJ2-7
cdr3_length: 19
v_call: TRBV11-2
d_call: TRBD2

cdr3_nt: TGTGCCACAACCGGGACTAGCGGTACCAATGAGCAGTTCTTC
cdr3_aa: CATTGTSGTNEQFF
clone_size: NA
j_call: TRBJ2-1
cdr3_length: 14
v_call: TRBV6-6
d_call: TRBD2

cdr3_nt: TGCGCCAGCAGCCCCGGACAGATTGGACTAGCGGTCGAAGAGACCCAGTACTTC
cdr3_aa: CASSPGQIGLAVEETQYF
clone_size: once
j_call: TRBJ2-5
cdr3_length: 18
v_call: TRBV5-1
d_call: TRBD2

cdr3_nt: TGTGCCAGCAGCTCCCCGGGACAGGGGGCCGGGGCCAACGTCCTGACTTTC
cdr3_aa: CASSSPGQGAGANVLTF
clone_size: NA
j_call: TRBJ2-6
cdr3_length: 17
v_call: TRBV5-4
d_call: TRBD1

cdr3_nt: TGTGCCTGGGGGTTGTCCGCCTACGAGCAGTACTTC
cdr3_aa: CAWGLSAYEQYF
clone_size: NA
j_call: TRBJ2-7
cdr3_length: 12
v_call: TRBV30
d_call: NA

cdr3_nt: TGTGCCAGCACCATCGAAGGACTAAGCACAGATACGCAGTATTTT
cdr3_aa: CASTIEGLSTDTQYF
clone_size: NA
j_call: TRBJ2-3
cdr3_length: 15
v_call: TRBV9
d_call: NA

cdr3_nt: TGCGCCAGCAGCTTTCAAGGAGGGGAAAACACCATATATTTT
cdr3_aa: CASSFQGGENTIYF
clone_size: NA
j_call: TRBJ1-3
cdr3_length: 14
v_call: TRBV5-1
d_call: NA

cdr3_nt: TGTGCCAGCAGCTTAGAGGATTCCTCTGGAAACACCATATATTTT
cdr3_aa: CASSLEDSSGNTIYF
clone_size: NA
j_call: TRBJ1-3
cdr3_length: 15
v_call: TRBV7-2
d_call: NA

cdr3_nt: TGTGCCAGTAGTGCTCCCACCGGGACAGGGGGCTACCAGTACTTC
cdr3_aa: CASSAPTGTGGYQYF
clone_size: NA
j_call: TRBJ2-7
cdr3_length: 15
v_call: TRBV19
d_call: TRBD1

cdr3_nt: TGTGCCAGCAGGGGGACAGGGGCGACTCCAACTAATGAAAAACTGTTTTTT
cdr3_aa: CASRGTGATPTNEKLFF
clone_size: NA
j_call: TRBJ1-4
cdr3_length: 17
v_call: TRBV28
d_call: TRBD1

cdr3_nt: TGTGCCAGCAGCCCCGATAGCGGAGGCACAGATACGCAGTATTTT
cdr3_aa: CASSPDSGGTDTQYF
clone_size: NA
j_call: TRBJ2-3
cdr3_length: 15
v_call: TRBV7-3
d_call: NA

cdr3_nt: TGTGCCAGCAGCTCCTCGACCGGGGGTTCCTACGAGCAGTACTTC
cdr3_aa: CASSSSTGGSYEQYF
clone_size: NA
j_call: TRBJ2-7
cdr3_length: 15
v_call: TRBV6-5
d_call: NA

cdr3_nt: TGTGCCACTCAACATGGACCGAGCACTTACGAGCAGTACTTC
cdr3_aa: CATQHGPSTYEQYF
clone_size: NA
j_call: TRBJ2-7
cdr3_length: 14
v_call: TRBV10-3
d_call: NA

cdr3_nt: TGTGCCAGCAGCGGACAGGCGTACTCTGGAAACACCATATATTTT
cdr3_aa: CASSGQAYSGNTIYF
clone_size: NA
j_call: TRBJ1-3
cdr3_length: 15
v_call: TRBV14
d_call: TRBD1

cdr3_nt: TGTGCCAGCAGCGGATCGGGACTAAACTACGAGCAGTACTTC
cdr3_aa: CASSGSGLNYEQYF
clone_size: NA
j_call: TRBJ2-7
cdr3_length: 14
v_call: TRBV7-9
d_call: TRBD2

cdr3_nt: TGTGCCAGTAGTATGAGGGAAAACGAGCAGTACTTC
cdr3_aa: CASSMRENEQYF
clone_size: NA
j_call: TRBJ2-7
cdr3_length: 12
v_call: TRBV19
d_call: NA

cdr3_nt: TGTGCCAGCAGTTTGAGGAGCAATCAGCCCCAGCATTTT
cdr3_aa: CASSLRSNQPQHF
clone_size: NA
j_call: TRBJ1-5
cdr3_length: 13
v_call: TRBV27
d_call: NA

cdr3_nt: TGTGCCAGCCAGTGGGGAGGGGATCAGCCCCAGCATTTT
cdr3_aa: CASQWGGDQPQHF
clone_size: NA
j_call: TRBJ1-5
cdr3_length: 13
v_call: TRBV6-1
d_call: NA

cdr3_nt: TGTGCCAGCAGCTCCCACGGTGAAAAACTGTTTTTT
cdr3_aa: CASSSHGEKLFF
clone_size: few
j_call: TRBJ1-4
cdr3_length: 12
v_call: TRBV5-4
d_call: NA

cdr3_nt: TGTGCCAGCAGCGATCCCGCGGCAGGATACACCGGGGAGCTGTTTTTT
cdr3_aa: CASSDPAAGYTGELFF
clone_size: NA
j_call: TRBJ2-2
cdr3_length: 16
v_call: TRBV25-1
d_call: NA

cdr3_nt: TGTGCCAGCAGCTTAGTAGGGTTGGGCAATCAGCCCCAGCATTTT
cdr3_aa: CASSLVGLGNQPQHF
clone_size: few
j_call: TRBJ1-5
cdr3_length: 15
v_call: TRBV7-2
d_call: NA

cdr3_nt: TGTGCCAGCAGCGTATATGACTTTGCATCTGGAAACACCATATATTTT
cdr3_aa: CASSVYDFASGNTIYF
clone_size: NA
j_call: TRBJ1-3
cdr3_length: 16
v_call: TRBV9
d_call: NA

cdr3_nt: TGTGCCAGCAGTGCCCTCTATGAGCAGTTCTTC
cdr3_aa: CASSALYEQFF
clone_size: NA
j_call: TRBJ2-1
cdr3_length: 11
v_call: TRBV25-1
d_call: NA

cdr3_nt: TGTGCCACGACTAGCGGGAGCGCTCGCGAGCAGTACTTC
cdr3_aa: CATTSGSAREQYF
clone_size: NA
j_call: TRBJ2-7
cdr3_length: 13
v_call: TRBV28
d_call: TRBD2

cdr3_nt: TGTGCCAGCAGCACGGGGACTAGCGGGGAGAAGACCCAGTACTTC
cdr3_aa: CASSTGTSGEKTQYF
clone_size: NA
j_call: TRBJ2-5
cdr3_length: 15
v_call: TRBV21-1
d_call: NA

cdr3_nt: TGTGCCAGTAGTATCGGTTGGGCTAGCGGCGATTACAATGAGCAGTTCTTC
cdr3_aa: CASSIGWASGDYNEQFF
clone_size: NA
j_call: TRBJ2-1
cdr3_length: 17
v_call: TRBV19
d_call: TRBD2

cdr3_nt: TGTGCCAGCAGCTTAGCCAGGAGGCAGACAGGGAACACTGAAGCTTTCTTT
cdr3_aa: CASSLARRQTGNTEAFF
clone_size: NA
j_call: TRBJ1-1
cdr3_length: 17
v_call: TRBV7-2
d_call: NA

cdr3_nt: TGCGCCAGCAGCCAAAACCCCGGGACAAGCTACGAGCAGTACTTC
cdr3_aa: CASSQNPGTSYEQYF
clone_size: NA
j_call: TRBJ2-7
cdr3_length: 15
v_call: TRBV4-1
d_call: NA

cdr3_nt: TGTGCCAGCAGCTCCGGACGAATGAACACTGAAGCTTTCTTT
cdr3_aa: CASSSGRMNTEAFF
clone_size: few
j_call: TRBJ1-1
cdr3_length: 14
v_call: TRBV5-4
d_call: NA

cdr3_nt: TGTGCCAGTAGTATAGCCCTGACTAGCGGATTTTACAATGAGCAGTTCTTC
cdr3_aa: CASSIALTSGFYNEQFF
clone_size: NA
j_call: TRBJ2-1
cdr3_length: 17
v_call: TRBV19
d_call: TRBD2

cdr3_nt: TGTGCCAGCAGCTTAGACCTAGCGGGGGGTAAATCCGGGGAGCTGTTTTTT
cdr3_aa: CASSLDLAGGKSGELFF
clone_size: once
j_call: TRBJ2-2
cdr3_length: 17
v_call: TRBV7-6
d_call: TRBD2

cdr3_nt: TGTGCCAGCAGACCCCCCGGGACAGGGCAGGACTACGAGCAGTACTTC
cdr3_aa: CASRPPGTGQDYEQYF
clone_size: few
j_call: TRBJ2-7
cdr3_length: 16
v_call: TRBV28
d_call: TRBD1

cdr3_nt: TGTGCCAGCAGCTCGCTGAACTCCTACAATGAGCAGTTCTTC
cdr3_aa: CASSSLNSYNEQFF
clone_size: NA
j_call: TRBJ2-1
cdr3_length: 14
v_call: TRBV5-6
d_call: NA

cdr3_nt: TGCGCCAGCAGTAGGTCAGACTACGAGCAGTACTTC
cdr3_aa: CASSRSDYEQYF
clone_size: few
j_call: TRBJ2-7
cdr3_length: 12
v_call: TRBV10-2
d_call: NA

cdr3_nt: TGCAGCGTTTACTGGGATCCGAATCAGCCCCAGCATTTT
cdr3_aa: CSVYWDPNQPQHF
clone_size: once
j_call: TRBJ1-5
cdr3_length: 13
v_call: TRBV29-1
d_call: NA

cdr3_nt: TGTGCCAGCAGCTTGTCGAGTGCGGTAAACGAGCAGTACTTC
cdr3_aa: CASSLSSAVNEQYF
clone_size: NA
j_call: TRBJ2-7
cdr3_length: 14
v_call: TRBV7-6
d_call: NA

cdr3_nt: TGTGCCAGCAGCTTAGAAGGCGCTAACTATGGCTACACCTTC
cdr3_aa: CASSLEGANYGYTF
clone_size: NA
j_call: TRBJ1-2
cdr3_length: 14
v_call: TRBV7-8
d_call: NA

cdr3_nt: TGCAGCGTTACAGGGGGCCATGAGCAGTTCTTC
cdr3_aa: CSVTGGHEQFF
clone_size: NA
j_call: TRBJ2-1
cdr3_length: 11
v_call: TRBV29-1
d_call: TRBD1

cdr3_nt: TGTGCCAGCAGAGATAGGCTCTACGAGCAGTACTTC
cdr3_aa: CASRDRLYEQYF
clone_size: NA
j_call: TRBJ2-7
cdr3_length: 12
v_call: TRBV2
d_call: NA

cdr3_nt: TGTGCCAGCAGTATCAGAAATCCCTACGAGCAGTACTTC
cdr3_aa: CASSIRNPYEQYF
clone_size: NA
j_call: TRBJ2-7
cdr3_length: 13
v_call: TRBV28
d_call: NA

cdr3_nt: TGTGCCAGTAGTATACTACTAGCGGGCAACAATGAGCAGTTCTTC
cdr3_aa: CASSILLAGNNEQFF
clone_size: NA
j_call: TRBJ2-1
cdr3_length: 15
v_call: TRBV19
d_call: TRBD2

cdr3_nt: TGTGCCAGCAGTGATTCTGTAAATTCTCAGCCCCAGCATTTT
cdr3_aa: CASSDSVNSQPQHF
clone_size: NA
j_call: TRBJ1-5
cdr3_length: 14
v_call: TRBV25-1
d_call: NA

cdr3_nt: TGTGCCAGCCAGCTGGGCACCTCCTACGAGCAGTACTTC
cdr3_aa: CASQLGTSYEQYF
clone_size: NA
j_call: TRBJ2-7
cdr3_length: 13
v_call: TRBV2
d_call: NA

cdr3_nt: TGCGCCAGCAGTGAGAACATTGAGGAGACCCAGTACTTC
cdr3_aa: CASSENIEETQYF
clone_size: NA
j_call: TRBJ2-5
cdr3_length: 13
v_call: TRBV10-1
d_call: NA

cdr3_nt: TGTGCCAGCAGTGGCCAACCGGGACAACCTAATTCACCCCTCCACTTT
cdr3_aa: CASSGQPGQPNSPLHF
clone_size: NA
j_call: TRBJ1-6
cdr3_length: 16
v_call: TRBV6-1
d_call: NA

cdr3_nt: TGCGCCAGCAGTGAGCCCTCTAGCGGGGGGGCTTCGCCCCAGTTCTTC
cdr3_aa: CASSEPSSGGASPQFF
clone_size: NA
j_call: TRBJ2-1
cdr3_length: 16
v_call: TRBV10-1
d_call: TRBD2

cdr3_nt: TGCAGCGTCACCAAGGGACAGGTGGGCACTGAAGCTTTCTTT
cdr3_aa: CSVTKGQVGTEAFF
clone_size: NA
j_call: TRBJ1-1
cdr3_length: 14
v_call: TRBV29-1
d_call: TRBD1

cdr3_nt: TGTGCCAGCAGTTTTTCCACTAGCGGCTACTGGTACTTC
cdr3_aa: CASSFSTSGYWYF
clone_size: medium-sized
j_call: TRBJ2-7
cdr3_length: 13
v_call: TRBV28
d_call: TRBD2

cdr3_nt: TGTGCCAGCAGCAGGGCAGCCCTCTCCTTCAATGAGCAGTTCTTC
cdr3_aa: CASSRAALSFNEQFF
clone_size: NA
j_call: TRBJ2-1
cdr3_length: 15
v_call: TRBV7-9
d_call: NA

cdr3_nt: TGTGCCAGCAGGATACCAGGGGGTGGTCCGAATGCTCAGCCCCAGCATTTT
cdr3_aa: CASRIPGGGPNAQPQHF
clone_size: NA
j_call: TRBJ1-5
cdr3_length: 17
v_call: TRBV7-9
d_call: TRBD1

cdr3_nt: TGCGCCAGCAGCCAAACGGGACTAGCGGGAGAGACCCAGTACTTC
cdr3_aa: CASSQTGLAGETQYF
clone_size: NA
j_call: TRBJ2-5
cdr3_length: 15
v_call: TRBV4-3
d_call: TRBD2

cdr3_nt: TGTGCCAGTCTGACTTTCAAAGCTCCTTCCTACGAGCAGTACTTC
cdr3_aa: CASLTFKAPSYEQYF
clone_size: NA
j_call: TRBJ2-7
cdr3_length: 15
v_call: TRBV28
d_call: NA

cdr3_nt: TGTGCCAGCAGCTTAGGCAGGGCTAATAATTCACCCCTCCACTTT
cdr3_aa: CASSLGRANNSPLHF
clone_size: NA
j_call: TRBJ1-6
cdr3_length: 15
v_call: TRBV7-9
d_call: NA

cdr3_nt: TGTGCCATCAGTGAGATAGAAGATACGCAGTATTTT
cdr3_aa: CAISEIEDTQYF
clone_size: NA
j_call: TRBJ2-3
cdr3_length: 12
v_call: TRBV10-3
d_call: NA

cdr3_nt: TGTGCCAGCACCCCCTTGGGACAGGGGCGAGGGGGCTACACCTTC
cdr3_aa: CASTPLGQGRGGYTF
clone_size: NA
j_call: TRBJ1-2
cdr3_length: 15
v_call: TRBV7-2
d_call: TRBD1

cdr3_nt: TGTGCCAGTATCCGCTTAAATGGCTACACCTTC
cdr3_aa: CASIRLNGYTF
clone_size: NA
j_call: TRBJ1-2
cdr3_length: 11
v_call: TRBV19
d_call: NA

cdr3_nt: TGTGCCAGCAGTGATCCCGGACTAGCGGGGGATCCCAACCTAGGGAGTGAGCAGTTCTTC
cdr3_aa: CASSDPGLAGDPNLGSEQFF
clone_size: NA
j_call: TRBJ2-1
cdr3_length: 20
v_call: TRBV2
d_call: TRBD2

cdr3_nt: TGTGCCAGCAGGGAGGAGACCCAGTACTTC
cdr3_aa: CASREETQYF
clone_size: NA
j_call: TRBJ2-5
cdr3_length: 10
v_call: TRBV6-6
d_call: NA

cdr3_nt: TGCGCCAGCGCTGCTGGACTAGCTAACAATGAGCAGTTCTTC
cdr3_aa: CASAAGLANNEQFF
clone_size: few
j_call: TRBJ2-1
cdr3_length: 14
v_call: TRBV4-3
d_call: TRBD2